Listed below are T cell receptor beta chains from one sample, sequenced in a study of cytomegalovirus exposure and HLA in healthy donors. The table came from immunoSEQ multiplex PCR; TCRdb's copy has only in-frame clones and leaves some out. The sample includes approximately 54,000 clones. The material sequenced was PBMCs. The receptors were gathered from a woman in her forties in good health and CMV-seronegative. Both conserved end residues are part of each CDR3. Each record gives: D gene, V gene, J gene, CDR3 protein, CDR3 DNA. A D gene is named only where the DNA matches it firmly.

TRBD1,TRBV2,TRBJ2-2,CASAEQGYTGELFF,TGTGCCAGTGCGGAACAGGGGTACACCGGGGAGCTGTTTTTT
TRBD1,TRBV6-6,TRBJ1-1,CASRGQTEAFF,TGTGCCAGCAGGGGACAGACTGAAGCTTTCTTT
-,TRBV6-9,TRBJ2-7,CASKTLAAYEQYF,TGTGCCAGCAAGACTCTAGCAGCTTACGAGCAGTACTTC
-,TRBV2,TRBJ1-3,CASSLDGNTIYF,TGTGCCAGCAGTCTTGACGGGAACACCATATATTTT
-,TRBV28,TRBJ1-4,CASRQTGFYQKLFF,TGTGCCAGCAGACAGACAGGATTCTACCAAAAACTGTTTTTT
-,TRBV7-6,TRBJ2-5,CASSFGRQETQYF,TGTGCCAGCAGCTTTGGCAGACAAGAGACCCAGTACTTC
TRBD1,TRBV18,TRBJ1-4,CASSPGQAPTNEKLFF,TGTGCCAGCTCACCTGGACAGGCACCAACTAATGAAAAACTGTTTTTT
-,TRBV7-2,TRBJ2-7,CASSEGLLLNYEQYF,TGTGCCAGCAGCGAAGGCCTACTACTTAACTACGAGCAGTACTTC
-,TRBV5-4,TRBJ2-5,CASSLAGSPGIETQYF,TGTGCCAGCAGCTTGGCGGGGTCGCCCGGGATAGAGACCCAGTACTTC
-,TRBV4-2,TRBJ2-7,CASSQGGTRTMSSYEQYF,TGTGCCAGCAGCCAAGGGGGAACTAGAACTATGAGTTCCTACGAGCAGTACTTC
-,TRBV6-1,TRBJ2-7,CASSEVNSDYEQYF,TGTGCCAGCAGTGAGGTTAATTCAGACTACGAGCAGTACTTC
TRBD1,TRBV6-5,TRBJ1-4,CASSFQTGAAEKLFF,TGTGCCAGCAGCTTTCAGACAGGGGCGGCAGAAAAACTGTTTTTT
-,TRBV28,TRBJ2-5,CASRWSVQETQYF,TGTGCCAGCAGGTGGAGCGTTCAAGAGACCCAGTACTTC
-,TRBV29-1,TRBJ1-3,CSVSVSGGGNTIYF,TGCAGCGTCTCAGTTTCAGGCGGGGGAAACACCATATATTTT
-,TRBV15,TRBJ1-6,CATSRDNYNSPLHF,TGTGCCACCAGCAGGGACAACTATAATTCACCCCTCCACTTT
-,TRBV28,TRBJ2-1,CASRTGGEQFF,TGTGCCAGCAGGACAGGCGGTGAGCAGTTCTTC
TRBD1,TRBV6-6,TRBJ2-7,CASSYSMGQVYEQYF,TGTGCCAGCAGTTACTCGATGGGACAGGTCTACGAGCAGTACTTC
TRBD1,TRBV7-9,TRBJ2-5,CASSSQGARTETQYF,TGTGCCAGCAGCTCACAGGGGGCCCGTACAGAGACCCAGTACTTC
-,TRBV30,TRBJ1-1,CAWSVRKAGWDTEAFF,TGTGCCTGGAGTGTACGCAAGGCAGGGTGGGACACTGAAGCTTTCTTT
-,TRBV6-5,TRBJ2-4,CASSRGLGAKNIQYF,TGTGCCAGCAGCCGCGGTCTTGGAGCCAAAAACATTCAGTACTTC
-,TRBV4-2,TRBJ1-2,CASSQDSGQSGVSYGYTF,TGTGCCAGCAGCCAAGATAGCGGCCAGTCAGGCGTTAGCTATGGCTACACCTTC
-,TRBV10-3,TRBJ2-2,CAISDRANTGELFF,TGTGCCATCAGTGACAGGGCCAACACCGGGGAGCTGTTTTTT
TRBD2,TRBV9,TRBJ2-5,CASSPSGRSETQYF,TGTGCCAGCAGCCCTAGCGGGAGGAGCGAGACCCAGTACTTC
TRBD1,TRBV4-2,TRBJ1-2,CASSQEDRDYGYTF,TGTGCCAGCAGCCAAGAAGACAGGGATTATGGCTACACCTTC
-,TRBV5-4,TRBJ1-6,CASSLWDIRHKPLHF,TGTGCCAGCAGCTTGTGGGACATTCGTCATAAGCCCCTCCACTTT
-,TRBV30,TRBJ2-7,CAWSVQVGYEQYF,TGTGCCTGGAGTGTACAGGTGGGGTACGAGCAGTACTTC
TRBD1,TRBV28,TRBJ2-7,CASSSQGQGSYEQYF,TGTGCCAGCAGTTCCCAAGGACAGGGCTCCTACGAGCAGTACTTC
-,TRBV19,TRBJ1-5,CASSIGARGMQPQHF,TGTGCCAGTAGTATAGGGGCGCGGGGAATGCAGCCCCAGCATTTT
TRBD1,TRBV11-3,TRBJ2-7,CASSSLPGQVFYEQYF,TGTGCCAGCAGCTCTCTTCCGGGACAGGTCTTCTACGAGCAGTACTTC
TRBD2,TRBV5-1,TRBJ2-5,CASSFRGGGLQETQYF,TGCGCCAGCAGCTTTCGCGGGGGGGGACTTCAAGAGACCCAGTACTTC
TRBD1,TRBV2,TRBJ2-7,CASSPPGTGGTEQYF,TGTGCCAGCAGTCCCCCGGGGACAGGGGGCACCGAGCAGTACTTC
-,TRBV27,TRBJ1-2,CASSLLGESHGYTF,TGTGCCAGCAGTTTATTAGGGGAATCGCATGGCTACACCTTC
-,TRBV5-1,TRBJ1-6,CASSITGNNSPLHF,TGCGCCAGCAGCATAACAGGGAACAATTCACCCCTCCACTTT
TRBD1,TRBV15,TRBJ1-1,CATSHGTGVTEAFF,TGTGCCACCAGCCACGGGACAGGGGTTACTGAAGCTTTCTTT
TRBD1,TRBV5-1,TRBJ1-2,CASSLVGGGGGYTF,TGCGCCAGCAGCTTGGTAGGAGGGGGCGGTGGCTACACCTTC
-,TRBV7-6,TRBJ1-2,CASSPDSNYGYTF,TGTGCCAGCAGTCCCGACAGTAACTATGGCTACACCTTC
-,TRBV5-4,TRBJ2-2,CASSLEGVTGELFF,TGTGCCAGCAGCTTGGAGGGGGTCACCGGGGAGCTGTTTTTT
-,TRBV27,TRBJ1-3,CASSPLQPGHNTIYF,TGTGCCAGCAGTCCCCTCCAGCCAGGTCACAACACCATATATTTT
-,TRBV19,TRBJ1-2,CASTLWPGVGGRGYTF,TGTGCCAGTACCCTGTGGCCAGGGGTCGGCGGACGAGGCTACACCTTC
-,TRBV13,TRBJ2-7,CASSLSPAPGEQYF,TGTGCCAGCAGCCTAAGTCCAGCCCCAGGCGAGCAGTACTTC
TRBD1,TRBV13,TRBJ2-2,CASSSTGDTGELFF,TGTGCCAGCAGCTCGACAGGGGACACCGGGGAGCTGTTTTTT
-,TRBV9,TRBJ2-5,CASSPQTGFSKETQYF,TGTGCCAGCAGCCCCCAGACAGGATTCAGCAAAGAGACCCAGTACTTC
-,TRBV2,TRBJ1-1,CASSEILNTEAFF,TGTGCCAGCAGTGAAATCTTGAACACTGAAGCTTTCTTT
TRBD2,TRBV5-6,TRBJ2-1,CASSLGSAGTEGEQFF,TGTGCCAGCAGCTTGGGATCAGCGGGGACCGAGGGTGAGCAGTTCTTC
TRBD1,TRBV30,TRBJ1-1,CAWDRGGNTEAFF,TGTGCCTGGGACAGGGGGGGCAACACTGAAGCTTTCTTT
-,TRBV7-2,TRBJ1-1,CASSLGGPYGEAFF,TGTGCCAGCAGCTTAGGAGGGCCGTACGGTGAAGCTTTCTTT
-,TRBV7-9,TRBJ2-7,CASSSQGFYEQYF,TGTGCCAGCAGCTCACAGGGTTTCTACGAGCAGTACTTC
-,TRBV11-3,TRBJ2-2,CASSRVAAGELFF,TGTGCCAGCAGCAGGGTAGCGGCCGGGGAGCTGTTTTTT
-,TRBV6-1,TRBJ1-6,CASSEAMDRGRPLHF,TGTGCCAGCAGTGAAGCCATGGACAGAGGCAGACCCCTCCACTTT
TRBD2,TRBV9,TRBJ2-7,CASSAGLASTEQYF,TGTGCCAGCAGCGCGGGACTAGCTTCTACCGAGCAGTACTTC
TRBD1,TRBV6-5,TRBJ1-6,CASSRQGNSPLHF,TGTGCCAGCAGTAGACAGGGAAATTCACCCCTCCACTTT
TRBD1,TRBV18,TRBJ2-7,CASSPDRGGTLSYEQYF,TGTGCCAGCTCACCAGACAGGGGGGGAACGTTGTCCTACGAGCAGTACTTC